The rows below give T cell receptor beta chains drawn from one sample of a study of shared clonotypes between healthy human individuals. Clones were read by immunoSEQ multiplex PCR, and TCRdb kept only the in-frame ones, dropping some. Of some 630,000 clones in the sample, about two thirds were seen once. Sequenced sample: memory CD4+ T cells sorted from blood. These receptors originate from a woman in her twenties or thirties in good health. CDR3s include the opening cysteine and the closing phenylalanine or tryptophan. D genes are given only for firm matches. Clone size is stated in some rows and not others, as once, few, many or a class when expanded.

V gene	clone size	J gene	D gene	CDR3 DNA	CDR3 protein
TRBV28	-	TRBJ1-2	-	TGTGCCAGCAGTTTTCCGAACAGCAAAACGGGTGGCTACACCTTC	CASSFPNSKTGGYTF
TRBV28	-	TRBJ1-2	-	TGTGCCAGCAGTTTCTTCGGGGATTCGGATGGCTACACCTTC	CASSFFGDSDGYTF
TRBV28	-	TRBJ1-2	-	TGTGCCAGCGCACCCCCGCCAGGGGGCTACACCTTC	CASAPPPGGYTF
TRBV19	-	TRBJ2-1	-	TGTGCCAGTACCCCCCTGGGGGGCTCCTACAATGAGCAGTTCTTC	CASTPLGGSYNEQFF
TRBV10-2	-	TRBJ1-5	-	TGCGCCAGCAGTTCGGAAACAGGGTATCAGCCCCAGCATTTT	CASSSETGYQPQHF
TRBV18	-	TRBJ2-5	-	TGTGCCAGCTCACAACAACAGGGTCCAGAGACCCAGTACTTC	CASSQQQGPETQYF
TRBV27	-	TRBJ1-5	TRBD1	TGTGCCAGCGGACAGGGTTTTCAGCCCCAGCATTTT	CASGQGFQPQHF
TRBV14	-	TRBJ2-7	-	TGTGCCAGCAGCCAGAAAGCTCCTAGCGAACTCTCCTACGAGCAGTACTTC	CASSQKAPSELSYEQYF
TRBV5-6	-	TRBJ2-7	TRBD1	TGTGCCAGCAGCTTGGGACAGGGGAGATACGAGCAGTACTTC	CASSLGQGRYEQYF
TRBV10-1	-	TRBJ2-7	-	TGCGCCAGCAGTGAAGGTGCGGGACCATACGAGCAGTACTTC	CASSEGAGPYEQYF
TRBV19	-	TRBJ1-1	TRBD1	TGTGCCAGTAGTACCCCAGGGGGTTGGACTGAAGCTTTCTTT	CASSTPGGWTEAFF
TRBV19	-	TRBJ2-3	TRBD1	TGTGCCAGTAGTGCCACAGGGGACGCGACGAATACGCAGTATTTT	CASSATGDATNTQYF
TRBV4-1	few	TRBJ2-1	-	TGCGCCAGCAGCCCCGACCGGCCGGTCAGCCGGGACTGGCATAGGGGTGAGCAGTTCTTC	CASSPDRPVSRDWHRGEQFF
TRBV6-5	-	TRBJ2-5	TRBD2	TGTGCCAGCAGTTACTCGGTAGCGGGAGGCAGAGAGACCCAGTACTTC	CASSYSVAGGRETQYF
TRBV5-1	-	TRBJ2-7	-	TGCGCCAGCAGCTTGGCTGAGACAGGTCTCTCCGAGCAGTACTTC	CASSLAETGLSEQYF
TRBV7-9	-	TRBJ1-4	TRBD1	TGTGCCAGCAGCTTAGCGTTGACAGGGGGTGAAAAACTGTTTTTT	CASSLALTGGEKLFF
TRBV2	-	TRBJ1-3	TRBD1	TGTGCCAGCAGGGAAAGACAGGGGCGAGGAAACACCATATATTTT	CASRERQGRGNTIYF
TRBV5-4	-	TRBJ1-1	-	TGTGCCAGCAGCTTGGCCGGGTGGGGGGGAGCTTTCTTT	CASSLAGWGGAFF
TRBV5-4	-	TRBJ1-3	-	TGTGCCAGCAGCTTGGGCGGCCGTTCCTCTGGAAACACCATATATTTT	CASSLGGRSSGNTIYF
TRBV11-1	few	TRBJ1-1	-	TGTGCCAGCAGCTTATTCTTGGGAAACACTGAAGCTTTCTTT	CASSLFLGNTEAFF
TRBV11-2	few	TRBJ2-3	-	TGTGCCAGCAGCTTTCGGGGTCACACAGATACGCAGTATTTT	CASSFRGHTDTQYF
TRBV10-3	-	TRBJ2-6	-	TGTGCCATCAGTGTTGGTCTGTCTGGGGCCAACGTCCTGACTTTC	CAISVGLSGANVLTF
TRBV25-1	-	TRBJ2-6	-	TGTGCCAGCAGTGATCACGGCTCTGGGGCCAACGTCCTGACTTTC	CASSDHGSGANVLTF
TRBV28	-	TRBJ1-1	TRBD1	TGTGCCAGCAGTTTTAACAGGGGGCCAAATGCTTTCTTT	CASSFNRGPNAFF
TRBV10-2	-	TRBJ2-7	-	TGCGCCAGCAGTGCGCACTATGAGCAGTACTTC	CASSAHYEQYF
TRBV30	-	TRBJ2-3	-	TGTGCCTGGAGTTCGGACAGCAGTGTCACAGATACGCAGTATTTT	CAWSSDSSVTDTQYF
TRBV5-1	-	TRBJ2-1	-	TGCGCCAGCAGCTTAGATCATAACTCCTACAATGAGCAGTTCTTC	CASSLDHNSYNEQFF
TRBV4-1	-	TRBJ1-2	-	TGCGCCAGCAGCCACCTCCTGGGTCAGGCAGGAGGCTATGGCTACACCTTC	CASSHLLGQAGGYGYTF
TRBV5-4	-	TRBJ2-7	-	TGTGCCAGCAGCTTGGATGCGGCAGGCCGAGAGCAGTACTTC	CASSLDAAGREQYF
TRBV5-1	-	TRBJ2-6	-	TGCGCCAGCAGCTTGTCCCCCAGCTCTGGGGCCAACGTCCTGACTTTC	CASSLSPSSGANVLTF
TRBV27	-	TRBJ1-1	TRBD1	TGTGCCAGCAGCCGTACTGCCGGGACAGGTAACACTGAAGCTTTCTTT	CASSRTAGTGNTEAFF
TRBV29-1	-	TRBJ2-3	-	TGCAGCGTTCCCAGCGGGGATACGCAGTATTTT	CSVPSGDTQYF
TRBV28	many	TRBJ2-1	-	TGTGCCAGCAGTCTGGGTTCAATTAATGAGCAGTTCTTC	CASSLGSINEQFF
TRBV19	-	TRBJ1-5	-	TGTGCCAGTAGTATAGGACGGAACAATCAGCCCCAGCATTTT	CASSIGRNNQPQHF
TRBV5-1	-	TRBJ2-5	-	TGCGCCAGCAGCCAAACCTATGGAGAGACCCAGTACTTC	CASSQTYGETQYF
TRBV10-3	-	TRBJ2-2	TRBD1	TGTGCCATCAGTTTAAAACAGGGGACCCGCACCGGGGAGCTGTTTTTT	CAISLKQGTRTGELFF
TRBV5-4	-	TRBJ2-7	TRBD2	TGTGCCAGTTCCAGGCACTCCGGGACTAGGACCTACGAGCAGTACTTC	CASSRHSGTRTYEQYF
TRBV2	few	TRBJ2-7	-	TGTGCCAGCAGCCCCCGACGGGGGGCTTTTGACGAGCAGTACTTC	CASSPRRGAFDEQYF
TRBV28	-	TRBJ2-1	-	TGTGCCAGCCGTTGGGGGGGCGAGCAGTTCTTC	CASRWGGEQFF
TRBV7-8	-	TRBJ2-2	-	TGTGCCAGCAAGACTGATACGAACACCGGGGAGCTGTTTTTT	CASKTDTNTGELFF
TRBV4-1	few	TRBJ2-1	-	TGCGCCAGCAGCCAAGCCGGCGGGCGTGGATACAATGAGCAGTTCTTC	CASSQAGGRGYNEQFF
TRBV14	-	TRBJ1-2	-	TGTGCCAGCAGCCCAGACTTTTCAGACGGCTACACCTTC	CASSPDFSDGYTF
TRBV7-8	-	TRBJ2-5	-	TGTGCCAGCAGCTTCTCGGGGGCGGAGGAGACCCAGTACTTC	CASSFSGAEETQYF
TRBV21-1	few	TRBJ1-2	-	TGTGCCAGCAGCAACCCCTGCCCAGGGAGTAGGTGCTATGGCTACACCTTC	CASSNPCPGSRCYGYTF
TRBV6-1	many	TRBJ2-7	-	TGTGCCAGCAGTGGATTACGATCCTCCCCCGAGCAGTACTTC	CASSGLRSSPEQYF
TRBV6-1	-	TRBJ1-1	-	TGTGCCAGCAGTGTAAGGGGGGCAGGGGACACTGAAGCTTTCTTT	CASSVRGAGDTEAFF
TRBV2	few	TRBJ1-2	-	TGTGCCAGCAGTGTTGGGGCGGGGCCCACCTTC	CASSVGAGPTF
TRBV27	-	TRBJ2-1	TRBD2	TGTGCCAGCAGTTTATCGCGCCTAGCGGGATACAATGAGCAGTTCTTC	CASSLSRLAGYNEQFF
TRBV11-2	-	TRBJ2-1	-	TGTGCCAGCAGCTTTTATGGGTCCCACAATGAGCAGTTCTTC	CASSFYGSHNEQFF
TRBV27	-	TRBJ1-1	-	TGTGCCAGCAGTTTATCGCGGAGCGGGACTGAAGCTTTCTTT	CASSLSRSGTEAFF
TRBV28	-	TRBJ1-1	-	TGTGCCAGCAGGGTACAGGACACTGAAGCTTTCTTT	CASRVQDTEAFF
TRBV5-1	-	TRBJ2-5	TRBD1	TGCGCCAGCAGCGCCCGACAGGGTAAAGGGGAGACCCAGTACTTC	CASSARQGKGETQYF
TRBV7-3	-	TRBJ1-1	-	TGTGCCAGCAGCTTAAGCAGGGGCACTGAAGCTTTCTTT	CASSLSRGTEAFF
TRBV5-1	-	TRBJ2-7	-	TGCGCCAGCAGCTTTGCCCCTGAGCGCTACGAGCAGTACTTC	CASSFAPERYEQYF
TRBV2	-	TRBJ2-3	TRBD2	TGTGCCAGCAGCCCTCCGGGGGGAGATACGCAGTATTTT	CASSPPGGDTQYF
TRBV11-1	-	TRBJ2-1	-	TGTGCCAGCAGCTCCGGGGGTGGCAATGAGCAGTTCTTC	CASSSGGGNEQFF